Following are 5 T cell receptor beta chains from one sample sequenced in a study of T cell responses to AZD1222 COVID-19 vaccine. Here immunoSEQ multiplex PCR was the method, and the copy in TCRdb shows in-frame clones only, minus some. The table has tens of thousands of clones, approximately 89% seen once. This specimen was peripheral blood, taken 28 days after the second AZD1222 dose. These receptors were taken from an adult who received the AZD1222 COVID-19 vaccine.

The V and J genes are TRBV5-1 and TRBJ1-1; unclear D gene. CDR1 and CDR2 (germline): SGHRS, YFSETQ. CDR3 size: 14 residues. V was clipped by 4 bases and J by 1 base, with 11 bases between them. CDR3 DNA: TGCGCCAGCAGCCCGTTTTGGGGGAACACTGAAGCTTTCTTT. It translates to CASSPFWGNTEAFF.

This chain joins TRBV13 and TRBJ1-2; D ambiguous. The CDR3 is made up of 13 amino acids. V dropped 5 bases and J dropped 8 bases, with 15 bases sitting between them. Germline V gene lookup returns CDR1 PRHDT and CDR2 FYEKMQ (reference sequence). Written as DNA, the CDR3 is TGTGCCAGCAGCGCCTTCGGAGCGGGGGGCTACACCTTC. It is translated as CASSAFGAGGYTF.

This rearrangement joins TRBV10-1 to TRBJ2-1; D is perhaps TRBD1 (6 bases). Trimming left V 0 bases short and J 6 bases short, with 18 bases between. CDR3 size: 17 residues. The germline CDR1 and CDR2 sequences are WNHNN and SYGVQD (reference sequence). DNA for the CDR3: TGCGCCAGCAGTGAGTCTTCTTGGACAGAGATACGCAATGAGCAGTTCTTC. It codes for CASSESSWTEIRNEQFF.

This CDR3 reads CASSSGQGDNEQFF. CDR3 sequence (DNA): TGTGCCAGCAGCTCGGGGCAGGGAGACAATGAGCAGTTCTTC. V and J are TRBV9 and TRBJ2-1; D possibly matches TRBD1 or TRBD2 (5 bases each). CDR1 is SGDLS and CDR2 is YYNGEE in the germline V gene. The CDR3 runs 14 residues. V was shortened by 4 bases and J by 5 bases, with 13 bases between the two germline ends.

This clone was observed a single time. V and J are TRBV7-6 and TRBJ1-4; 7 nucleotides agree with TRBD1. The germline CDR1 and CDR2 sequences are SGHVS and FNYEAQ. The CDR3 is 15 residues long. The trim removed 5 bases at V and 8 bases at J, leaving 11 bases unmatched. The CDR3 DNA sequence: TGTGCCAGCAGCGCAGGACAGGAACGGGTCGAAAAACTGTTTTTT. It yields the protein CASSAGQERVEKLFF.